This TCR beta chain was profiled in a study of T cells in women clearing cervical HPV infection. For the study at large: Cases' blood sampling followed lesion detection by median approximately 140 days (90 to 200).

Concerning this clone itself: The CDR3 extends 3 residues past the end of the read, so its final part is completed from the germline J gene.

V was pared by 5 bases and J by 8 bases, with 13 bases of the junction left unmatched. Germline CDR1 reads SGHVS; CDR2 reads FNYEAQ. This CDR3 spans 16 amino acids. MY09/MY11 PCR detected cervical HPV DNA; dot-blot assigned genotypes. Clones were sequenced by immunoSEQ multiplex PCR, and TCRdb holds only the in-frame ones, with some missing. This table holds some 33,000 clones. The TCR originated in a woman aged 18 to 75 with a cervical HPV16 infection that either progressed to CIN3+ or cleared (not recorded which). The chain couples TRBV7-6 to TRBJ2-1; 9 bases agree with TRBD2. Sequenced input: blood buffy coat. The CDR3 protein is CASSQTTGTSRDEQFF. The DNA read from the CDR3 is TGTGCCAGCAGCCAGACAACCGGGACTAGCCGGGATGAG.